This T cell receptor (beta chain) derives from a study of cytomegalovirus exposure and HLA in healthy donors. Study outcomes and limitations: The authors confirmed in vitro that a few CMV-associated chains were specific for CMV antigens. Serostatus for CMV was the only available immune exposure information.

Vbeta (60) and Jbeta (13) primers were used in the PCR. Clones were sequenced by immunoSEQ multiplex PCR, and TCRdb holds only the in-frame ones, with some missing. The sample shows roughly 200,000 clones, approximately 80% of them seen only once. Turning to this clone: Its target is not known.

This sequence was found in a young woman in good health and CMV-seronegative. The specimen was PBMCs.

DNA for the CDR3: TGTGCCAGCAGCTTACAGGGGTGGGAGAACACTGAAGCTTTCTTT. As protein: CASSLQGWENTEAFF. The J gene is TRBJ1-1, the V gene TRBV13, with D possibly being TRBD1 (6 bases). This CDR3 spans 15 amino acids. CDR1 is PRHDT and CDR2 is FYEKMQ in the germline V gene (reference sequence). Trimming left V 2 bases short and J 1 base short, with 11 bases between.